The T cell receptor (beta chain) under discussion was sequenced for a study of post-analysis software for immune sequencing data. Background on the study: Relapsing-remitting, secondary progressive and progressive-relapsing forms made up the multiple sclerosis disease courses. Study outcomes and limitations: Roughly five TRBV segments were more frequent in patients than controls; TRBV5-6, TRBV5-1 and TRBV20-1 belonged to this group. The F measure placed samples prepared in the same batch into strongly shared clusters.

The V end lost 6 bases, the J end lost 8 bases, and 14 bases lay between the germline ends. There are 13 residues in the CDR3. Germline V gene sequence: CDR1 MNHEY, CDR2 SVGEGT. Points on this clonotype: Its antigen is not identified.

Unique molecular identifiers featured in each of the TCR beta cDNA libraries. Some 500,000 cDNA molecules were recovered from an input of 1 to 10 million T cells. Each CDR3 protein gets one entry after TCRdb re-called the PCR reads with MiXCR. Among roughly 400,000 distinct CDR3 sequences listed, about 40% were seen once. This chain uses TRBV6-2 or TRBV6-3 with TRBJ2-1, with D unresolved. The material sequenced was blood. This TCR derives from a girl aged 2-15 years with multiple sclerosis. The CDR3 region is CASSQGIRDEQFF. In DNA, the CDR3 is TGTGCCAGCAGCCAAGGGATCCGGGATGAGCAGTTCTTC.